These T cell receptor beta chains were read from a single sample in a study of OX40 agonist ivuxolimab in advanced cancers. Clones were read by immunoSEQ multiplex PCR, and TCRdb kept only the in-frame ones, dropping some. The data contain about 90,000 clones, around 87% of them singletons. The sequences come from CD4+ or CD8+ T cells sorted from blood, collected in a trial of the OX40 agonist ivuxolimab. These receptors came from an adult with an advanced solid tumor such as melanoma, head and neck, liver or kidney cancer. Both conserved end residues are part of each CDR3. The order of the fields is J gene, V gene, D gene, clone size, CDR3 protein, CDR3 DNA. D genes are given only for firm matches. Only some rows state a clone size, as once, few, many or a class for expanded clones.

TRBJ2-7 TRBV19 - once CASSIGESYEQYF TGTGCCAGTAGTATAGGGGAGAGTTACGAGCAGTACTTC
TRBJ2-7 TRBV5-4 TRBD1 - CASSLLQGAGEQYF TGTGCCAGCAGCTTGCTCCAGGGGGCGGGTGAGCAGTACTTC
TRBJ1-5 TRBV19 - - CASQTPALPQHF TGTGCCAGTCAAACCCCAGCCCTACCCCAGCATTTT
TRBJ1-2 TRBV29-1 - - CSVPRGHGYGYTF TGCAGCGTTCCCCGGGGGCATGGCTATGGCTACACCTTC
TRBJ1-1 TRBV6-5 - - CASSYTTLGSEAFF TGTGCCAGCAGCTATACAACCTTGGGGTCTGAAGCTTTCTTT
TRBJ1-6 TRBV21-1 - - CASSKFCGRGNSPLHF TGTGCCAGCAGCAAATTTTGTGGCAGGGGCAATTCACCCCTCCACTTT
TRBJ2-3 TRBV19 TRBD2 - CATQGGGSGKNWGTQYF TGTGCCACCCAAGGTGGCGGGAGTGGGAAAAATTGGGGTACGCAGTATTTT
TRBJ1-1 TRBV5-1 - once CASSRDIPNTEAFF TGCGCCAGCAGTCGCGACATTCCTAACACTGAAGCTTTCTTT
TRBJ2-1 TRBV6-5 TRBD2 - CASSTSGSSYNEQFF TGTGCCAGCAGTACTAGCGGGAGCTCCTACAATGAGCAGTTCTTC
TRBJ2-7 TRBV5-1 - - CASSLVSHYEQYF TGCGCCAGCAGCTTGGTTAGTCACTACGAGCAGTACTTC
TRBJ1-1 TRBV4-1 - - CASSPPQPRDTEAFF TGCGCCAGCAGTCCCCCCCAGCCGCGGGACACTGAAGCTTTCTTT
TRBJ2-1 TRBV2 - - CASSEDGNYNEQFF TGTGCCAGCAGTGAGGACGGGAACTACAATGAGCAGTTCTTC
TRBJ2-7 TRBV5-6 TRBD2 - CASSAGAGGPRGEQYF TGTGCCAGCAGCGCCGGCGCGGGAGGGCCCCGGGGCGAGCAGTACTTC
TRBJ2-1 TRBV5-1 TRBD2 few CASSLMSGSLQEQFF TGCGCCAGCAGCTTGATGAGCGGGAGCCTCCAGGAGCAGTTCTTC